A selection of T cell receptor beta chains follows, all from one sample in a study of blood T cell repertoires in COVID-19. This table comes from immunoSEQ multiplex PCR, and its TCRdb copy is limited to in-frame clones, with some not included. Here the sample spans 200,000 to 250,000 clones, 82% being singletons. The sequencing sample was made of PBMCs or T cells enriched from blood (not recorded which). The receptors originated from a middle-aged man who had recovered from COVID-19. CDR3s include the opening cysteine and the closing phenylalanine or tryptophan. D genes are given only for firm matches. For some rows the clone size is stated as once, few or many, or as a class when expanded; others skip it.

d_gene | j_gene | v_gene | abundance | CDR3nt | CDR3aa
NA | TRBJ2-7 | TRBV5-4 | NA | TGTGCCAGCAGCTCGACATCCTACGAGCAGTACTTC | CASSSTSYEQYF
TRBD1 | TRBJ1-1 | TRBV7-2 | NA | TGTGCCAGCAGCTTTAGGGGGCGCACTGAAGCTTTCTTT | CASSFRGRTEAFF
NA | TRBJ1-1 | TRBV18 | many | TGTGCCAGCTCACCCCTGGGACAGAACACTGAAGCTTTCTTT | CASSPLGQNTEAFF
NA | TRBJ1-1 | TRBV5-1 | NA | TGCGCCAGCGGAACAGGGTACGCGGACACTGAAGCTTTCTTT | CASGTGYADTEAFF
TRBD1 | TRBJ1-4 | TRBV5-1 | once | TGCGCCAGCAGCTTGCCCGCGGACAGGGGGCGAGATGAAAAACTGTTTTTT | CASSLPADRGRDEKLFF
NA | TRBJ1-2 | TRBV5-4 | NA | TGTGCCAGCAGCTTTGACGGAGTCTATGGCTACACCTTC | CASSFDGVYGYTF
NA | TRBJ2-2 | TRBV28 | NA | TGTGCCAGCAGCCCGCCGGGAAGTCTTTCCACCGGGGAGCTGTTTTTT | CASSPPGSLSTGELFF
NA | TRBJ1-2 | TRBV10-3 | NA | TGTGCCATCAGTCCAGGGCCCCGAGGCTACACCTTC | CAISPGPRGYTF
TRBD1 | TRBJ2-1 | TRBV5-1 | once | TGCGCCAGCAGCCTAGGACAGGTATCCTACAATGAGCAGTTCTTC | CASSLGQVSYNEQFF
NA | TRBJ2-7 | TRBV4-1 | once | TGCGCCAGCAGCCGCGGGGAAACAGGTTCCTACGAGCAGTACTTC | CASSRGETGSYEQYF
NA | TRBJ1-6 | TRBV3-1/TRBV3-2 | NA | TGTGCCAGCAGCACAAACACAGGGAAGTCACCCCTCCACTTT | CASSTNTGKSPLHF
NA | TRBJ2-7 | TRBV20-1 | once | TGCAGTAGGGACACTTACGAGCAGTACTTC | CSRDTYEQYF
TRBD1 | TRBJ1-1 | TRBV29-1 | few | TGCAGCCCTCAAAAGGGACAGGGGACTGAAGCTTTCTTT | CSPQKGQGTEAFF
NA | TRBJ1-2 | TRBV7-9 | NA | TGTGCCAGCAGCTTAGACACGGGGGTTTATCATGGCTACACCTTC | CASSLDTGVYHGYTF
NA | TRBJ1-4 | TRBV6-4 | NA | TGTGCCAGGCCGGGACACCCCACAACTAATGAAAAACTGTTTTTT | CARPGHPTTNEKLFF
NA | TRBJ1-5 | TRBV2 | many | TGTGCCAGCAGTGGCGGGAATCAGCCCCAGCATTTT | CASSGGNQPQHF
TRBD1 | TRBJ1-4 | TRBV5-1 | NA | TGCGCCAGCAGCTTATCCGGGACAGGGGGCTATGAAAAACTGTTTTTT | CASSLSGTGGYEKLFF
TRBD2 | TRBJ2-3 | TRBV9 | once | TGTGCCAGCAGCGTTGAACTAGCGGGAGGGAGGGATACGCAGTATTTT | CASSVELAGGRDTQYF
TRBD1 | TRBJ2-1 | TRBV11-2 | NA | TGTGCCAGCAGCTTAGATCCAGGACAGGGTCGGGAGCAGTTCTTC | CASSLDPGQGREQFF
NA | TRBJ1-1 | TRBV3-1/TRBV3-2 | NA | TGTGCCAGCAGCCAAGATCGACCACGGGCTGAAGCTTTCTTT | CASSQDRPRAEAFF
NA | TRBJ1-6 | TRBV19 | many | TGTGCCAGTAGTATAGGGAGGACCCTCCACTTT | CASSIGRTLHF
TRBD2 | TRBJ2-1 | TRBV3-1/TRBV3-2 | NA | TGTGCCAGCAGCCAACGAAGCGGGGGCCGCAATGAGCAGTTCTTC | CASSQRSGGRNEQFF
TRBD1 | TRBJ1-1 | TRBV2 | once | TGTGCCAGCAGTGGGACAGGGGGGGACACTGAAGCTTTCTTT | CASSGTGGDTEAFF
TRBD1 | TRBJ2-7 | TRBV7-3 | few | TGTGCCAGCAGGGGACAGGGTTTCGAGCAGTACTTC | CASRGQGFEQYF
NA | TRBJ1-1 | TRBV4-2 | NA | TGTGCCAGCAGCCAAGGGGGGCCGAACACTGAAGCTTTCTTT | CASSQGGPNTEAFF
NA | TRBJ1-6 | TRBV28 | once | TGTGCCAGCAGTAGGGGAGGAGGGGTCTCACCCCTCCACTTT | CASSRGGGVSPLHF
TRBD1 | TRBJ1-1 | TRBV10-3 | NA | TGTGCCATCACGACAGGGACGAACACTGAAGCTTTCTTT | CAITTGTNTEAFF
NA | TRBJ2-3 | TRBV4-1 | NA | TGCGCCAGCAGCCAAGCCCCCATTGGGGCGGGAACAGATACGCAGTATTTT | CASSQAPIGAGTDTQYF
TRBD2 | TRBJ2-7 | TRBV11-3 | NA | TGTGCCAGCAGCTTTGGACTAGCCTACGAGCAGTACTTC | CASSFGLAYEQYF
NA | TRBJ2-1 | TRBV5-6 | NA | TGTGCCAGCAGCTTGGCCATTATTACGGGGGTAGCGTACAATGAGCAGTTCTTC | CASSLAIITGVAYNEQFF
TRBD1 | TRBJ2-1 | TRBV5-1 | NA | TGCGCCAGCAGCTCTAATCCAGGGGGCTCCTACAATGAGCAGTTCTTC | CASSSNPGGSYNEQFF
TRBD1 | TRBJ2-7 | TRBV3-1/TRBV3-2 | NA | TGTGCCAGCAGCCATCCCACAGGGGGCGCGGGCGAGCAGTACTTC | CASSHPTGGAGEQYF
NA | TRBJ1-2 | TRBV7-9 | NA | TGTGCCAGCACCTTAGGTGGGGGCCAGGGAGATGGCTACACCTTC | CASTLGGGQGDGYTF
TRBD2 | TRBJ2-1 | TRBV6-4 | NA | TGTGCCAGCAGTGCCCTAGCGGGGAATGAGCAGTTCTTC | CASSALAGNEQFF
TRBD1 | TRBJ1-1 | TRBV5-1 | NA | TGCGCCAGCAGCATACGGACAGGGGAGGGCACTGAAGCTTTCTTT | CASSIRTGEGTEAFF